The rows below give T cell receptor beta chains drawn from one sample of a study of CD8 T cells in ankylosing spondylitis. TCRdb re-called the 5' RACE reads with MiXCR, one entry per CDR3 protein. This table holds some 130,000 distinct CDR3 sequences, 5.5% to 7.5% found once. The sequencing input was blood, either unsorted or a sorted T cell fraction (not recorded which). These receptors all stem from a female donor with ankylosing spondylitis or in good health (not recorded which). Both conserved end residues are part of each CDR3. The D gene is left open where the match is weak. The listing skips clone size in some rows; elsewhere it reads once, few, many or a size class.

D gene: NA
clone size: many
CDR3 length: 12
V gene: TRBV7-9
J gene: TRBJ2-4
CDR3 protein: CASSALPGWQYF
CDR3 DNA: TGTGCCAGCAGCGCCTTACCTGGGTGGCAGTACTTC

D gene: NA
clone size: NA
CDR3 length: 15
V gene: TRBV12-3/TRBV12-4
J gene: TRBJ1-5
CDR3 protein: CASSLSGRGNQPQHF
CDR3 DNA: TGTGCCAGCAGTTTAAGCGGCAGGGGAAATCAGCCCCAGCATTTT

D gene: TRBD1
clone size: many
CDR3 length: 16
V gene: TRBV12-3/TRBV12-4
J gene: TRBJ1-6
CDR3 protein: CASSSTGGSYNSPLHF
CDR3 DNA: TGTGCCAGCAGTTCGACAGGGGGCTCCTATAATTCACCCCTCCACTTT

D gene: NA
clone size: many
CDR3 length: 15
V gene: TRBV2
J gene: TRBJ2-5
CDR3 protein: CASSLTRTAQETQYF
CDR3 DNA: TGTGCCAGCAGCCTAACCCGGACAGCACAAGAGACCCAGTACTTC

D gene: NA
clone size: many
CDR3 length: 11
V gene: TRBV6-6
J gene: TRBJ2-1
CDR3 protein: CAGSRDNEQFF
CDR3 DNA: TGTGCGGGCTCTCGGGACAATGAGCAGTTCTTC

D gene: NA
clone size: many
CDR3 length: 14
V gene: TRBV7-2
J gene: TRBJ2-7
CDR3 protein: CASSGPGRFDEQYF
CDR3 DNA: TGTGCCAGCAGCGGCCCCGGTCGTTTCGACGAGCAGTACTTC

D gene: NA
clone size: many
CDR3 length: 14
V gene: TRBV28
J gene: TRBJ2-1
CDR3 protein: CASSLAGLVFEQFF
CDR3 DNA: TGTGCCAGCAGTTTAGCGGGGTTAGTATTTGAGCAGTTCTTC

D gene: NA
clone size: many
CDR3 length: 15
V gene: TRBV20-1
J gene: TRBJ2-7
CDR3 protein: CSARDQKRVGLEQYF
CDR3 DNA: TGCAGTGCTAGAGATCAAAAGAGGGTTGGGCTAGAGCAGTACTTC

D gene: TRBD1
clone size: NA
CDR3 length: 15
V gene: TRBV7-9
J gene: TRBJ2-7
CDR3 protein: CASSTGTGGINEQYF
CDR3 DNA: TGTGCCAGCAGCACCGGGACAGGGGGAATCAACGAGCAGTACTTC

D gene: TRBD1
clone size: many
CDR3 length: 14
V gene: TRBV12-3/TRBV12-4
J gene: TRBJ1-2
CDR3 protein: CASSYTGGDYGYTF
CDR3 DNA: TGTGCCAGCAGTTACACAGGGGGCGATTATGGCTACACCTTC

D gene: TRBD2
clone size: few
CDR3 length: 17
V gene: TRBV12-3/TRBV12-4
J gene: TRBJ2-1
CDR3 protein: CASSPGGGRKSYNEQFF
CDR3 DNA: TGTGCCAGCAGTCCCGGGGGGGGGCGCAAATCCTACAATGAGCAGTTCTTC

D gene: NA
clone size: many
CDR3 length: 13
V gene: TRBV6-2/TRBV6-3
J gene: TRBJ2-1
CDR3 protein: CASSYSPYNEQFF
CDR3 DNA: TGTGCCAGCAGTTACTCCCCTTACAATGAGCAGTTCTTC

D gene: TRBD2
clone size: few
CDR3 length: 13
V gene: TRBV7-2
J gene: TRBJ2-5
CDR3 protein: CASSLRERGEMYF
CDR3 DNA: TGTGCCAGCAGCTTACGGGAGCGGGGAGAGATGTACTTC

D gene: TRBD1
clone size: many
CDR3 length: 16
V gene: TRBV6-1
J gene: TRBJ2-2
CDR3 protein: CASRPDRGRITGELFF
CDR3 DNA: TGTGCCAGCAGACCCGACAGGGGGCGAATCACCGGGGAGCTGTTTTTT

D gene: NA
clone size: many
CDR3 length: 14
V gene: TRBV10-3
J gene: TRBJ1-2
CDR3 protein: CAISERFGGYGYTF
CDR3 DNA: TGTGCCATCAGCGAACGATTTGGGGGCTATGGCTACACCTTC

D gene: NA
clone size: once
CDR3 length: 15
V gene: TRBV3-1
J gene: TRBJ2-5
CDR3 protein: CASSLYRELQEAQYF
CDR3 DNA: TGTGCCAGCAGCCTTTACCGGGAGCTCCAAGAGGCCCAGTACTTC

D gene: TRBD1
clone size: NA
CDR3 length: 14
V gene: TRBV3-1
J gene: TRBJ1-4
CDR3 protein: CASSPTGAGEKLFF
CDR3 DNA: TGTGCCAGCAGCCCGACAGGGGCCGGTGAAAAACTGTTTTTT

D gene: TRBD1
clone size: many
CDR3 length: 18
V gene: TRBV3-1
J gene: TRBJ1-5
CDR3 protein: CASSHSRDRGLRNQPQHF
CDR3 DNA: TGTGCCAGCAGCCACAGCCGGGACAGGGGTCTTAGAAATCAGCCCCAGCATTTT

D gene: TRBD1
clone size: many
CDR3 length: 16
V gene: TRBV3-1
J gene: TRBJ2-5
CDR3 protein: CASSQDIPGGYETQYF
CDR3 DNA: TGTGCCAGCAGCCAAGATATTCCAGGGGGCTATGAGACCCAGTACTTC

D gene: NA
clone size: many
CDR3 length: 12
V gene: TRBV4-2
J gene: TRBJ1-1
CDR3 protein: CASSQGGGDAFF
CDR3 DNA: TGTGCCAGCAGCCAAGGGGGTGGGGATGCTTTCTTT

D gene: NA
clone size: many
CDR3 length: 13
V gene: TRBV5-5
J gene: TRBJ1-1
CDR3 protein: CASSLMVELEAFF
CDR3 DNA: TGTGCCAGCAGCTTGATGGTAGAGCTAGAAGCTTTCTTT

D gene: NA
clone size: NA
CDR3 length: 15
V gene: TRBV11-2
J gene: TRBJ2-5
CDR3 protein: CASRHLTPQGETQYF
CDR3 DNA: TGTGCCAGCCGCCACTTAACCCCTCAAGGGGAGACCCAGTACTTC

D gene: NA
clone size: many
CDR3 length: 15
V gene: TRBV4-3
J gene: TRBJ1-6
CDR3 protein: CASSQDLPDNSPLHF
CDR3 DNA: TGCGCCAGCAGCCAAGATTTGCCTGATAATTCACCCCTCCACTTT

D gene: NA
clone size: few
CDR3 length: 14
V gene: TRBV7-9
J gene: TRBJ1-2
CDR3 protein: CASSRSDSYYGYTF
CDR3 DNA: TGTGCCAGCAGTCGCTCTGACAGTTACTATGGCTACACCTTC

D gene: NA
clone size: NA
CDR3 length: 17
V gene: TRBV5-4
J gene: TRBJ2-1
CDR3 protein: CASSSDTELSSYNEQFF
CDR3 DNA: TGTGCCAGCAGCTCAGATACAGAACTAAGCTCCTACAATGAGCAGTTCTTC

D gene: NA
clone size: many
CDR3 length: 13
V gene: TRBV4-1
J gene: TRBJ2-5
CDR3 protein: CASSRDAQETQYF
CDR3 DNA: TGCGCCAGCAGCCGGGACGCCCAAGAGACCCAGTACTTC

D gene: TRBD1
clone size: many
CDR3 length: 14
V gene: TRBV6-1
J gene: TRBJ2-7
CDR3 protein: CATTATGVSYEQYF
CDR3 DNA: TGTGCCACCACCGCGACAGGGGTCTCCTACGAGCAGTACTTC

D gene: TRBD1
clone size: many
CDR3 length: 15
V gene: TRBV5-1
J gene: TRBJ2-4
CDR3 protein: CASSPETGGADIQYF
CDR3 DNA: TGCGCCAGCAGCCCCGAGACAGGGGGCGCGGACATTCAGTACTTC

D gene: NA
clone size: many
CDR3 length: 14
V gene: TRBV7-2
J gene: TRBJ2-3
CDR3 protein: CASSIPTNTDTQYF
CDR3 DNA: TGTGCCAGCAGCATACCAACGAACACAGATACGCAGTATTTT

D gene: NA
clone size: many
CDR3 length: 13
V gene: TRBV5-1
J gene: TRBJ2-7
CDR3 protein: CASSPPGHHEQYF
CDR3 DNA: TGCGCCAGCAGCCCGCCTGGACACCACGAGCAGTACTTC

D gene: TRBD2
clone size: many
CDR3 length: 14
V gene: TRBV10-3
J gene: TRBJ2-3
CDR3 protein: CAIKASGGTDTQYF
CDR3 DNA: TGTGCCATCAAAGCTAGCGGGGGCACAGATACGCAGTATTTT

D gene: NA
clone size: many
CDR3 length: 12
V gene: TRBV20-1
J gene: TRBJ2-2
CDR3 protein: CSARDFLGELFF
CDR3 DNA: TGCAGTGCTAGGGACTTTCTCGGGGAGCTGTTTTTT

D gene: TRBD1
clone size: few
CDR3 length: 15
V gene: TRBV3-1
J gene: TRBJ1-5
CDR3 protein: CATCRDRGKYQPQHF
CDR3 DNA: TGTGCCACCTGCCGGGACAGGGGGAAATATCAGCCCCAGCATTTT